The clone carrying this T cell receptor (beta chain) has just a few counts. What it binds is unknown. With baseline, cycle 4 day 1, and cycle 7 day 1 as timepoints, blood was sampled. This CDR3 is 18 amino acids long. V shed 0 bases, J shed 2 bases, and the junction held 8 bases outside the gene matches. The V gene's germline CDR1 is SGHTA and CDR2 FQGNSA. The table came from immunoSEQ multiplex PCR; TCRdb's copy has only in-frame clones and leaves some out. The sample records tens of thousands of clones, over 75% being singletons. This sample was included in a study of OX40 agonist ivuxolimab in advanced cancers. Broader study findings: Several nonresponders also turned out to have low normalized T-cell clonal expansion. Clonal expansion was among the lowest in partial responders at 0.1-3.0 mg/kg, especially CD8+.

The sequence came from an adult with an advanced solid tumor such as melanoma, head and neck, liver or kidney cancer. The rearrangement uses TRBV7-2 and TRBJ2-5; 11 bases align to TRBD2. The specimen comprised CD4+ or CD8+ T cells sorted from blood, sampled in a trial of the OX40 agonist ivuxolimab. The CDR3 bases are TGTGCCAGCAGCTTAGCACCTAGCGGGGGGAACGTACAAGAGACCCAGTACTTC. Amino acids: CASSLAPSGGNVQETQYF. Full variable domain (missing parts from reference TRBV7-2 and TRBJ2-5): GAGVSQSPSNKVTEKGKDVELRCDPISGHTALYWYRQSLGQGLEFLIYFQGNSAPDKSGLPSDRFSAERTGGSVSTLTIQRTQQEDSAVYLCASSLAPSGGNVQETQYFGPGTRLLVL.